The present TCR beta chain was sequenced within a study of T cell responses to AZD1222 COVID-19 vaccine. General study results and limits: Of spike-specific TCRs, nearly half reportedly target regions left unmutated in variants.

In regard to this clone: The antigen is unknown.

The CDR3 is made up of 14 amino acids. V was clipped by 4 bases and J by 8 bases; unmatched bases: 7. Germline V gene data show CDR1 as SNHLY and CDR2 as FYNNEI. The data were produced by immunoSEQ multiplex PCR, yet TCRdb's version contains in-frame clones alone and is incomplete. The table shows 150,000 to 200,000 clones, with 88% occurring only once. The J gene is TRBJ1-4, the V gene TRBV2, with 7 positions matching TRBD1. Sequenced here: peripheral blood, sampled on day 0 of AZD1222 vaccination. The clonotype originates from an adult in good health. The CDR3 coding sequence is TGTGCCAGCAGTGTCACAGGGGCGGGGGAAAAACTGTTTTTT. Translated, it gives CASSVTGAGEKLFF.